Following are 25 T cell receptor beta chains from one sample sequenced in a study of regulatory T cells in long-lasting Graves disease. Stated time point: newly diagnosed GD, antithyroid drugs for less than 3 months. RNA from PBMCs was the source of the TCR library. CDR3-region Arm-PCR and iRepertoire HTBI primers produced the TCR beta libraries. TCRdb reprocessed the multiplex PCR reads via MiXCR and lists one record per CDR3 protein. The table includes about 430,000 distinct CDR3 sequences, approximately 16% detected once. In addition, the sample was reused for a study of T cells in Graves' hyperthyroidism and ophthalmopathy.

Source: peripheral blood mononuclear cells (PBMCs), taken at new diagnosis, from a patient treated with antithyroid drugs. Receptor source: a woman aged 40 to 50 with Graves disease.

Many counts were recorded for this clonotype. The gene calls are TRBV7-3 and TRBJ2-2; TRBD2 matches at 11 bases. The CDR3 sequence is 18 residues long. Germline CDR1 SGHTA, CDR2 FQGTGA. V was pared by 5 bases and J by 1 base, with 9 bases of the junction left unmatched. The CDR3 DNA reads TGTGCCAGCAGCCCCCAGCGAGGACTAGCGGGGAACACCGGGGAGCTGTTTTTT. Protein product: CASSPQRGLAGNTGELFF.

Details on this clonotype: A much more abundant neighbour one base away suggests this may be a read error. The V call is TRBV20-1, the J call TRBJ1-2, with D tentatively TRBD1 (5 bases). The CDR3 is made up of 14 amino acids. Germline values: CDR1 DFQATT, CDR2 SNEGSKA (reference sequence). This chain's CDR3 is CSARDGGGWDGYAF. The CDR3 DNA is TGCAGTGCTAGAGATGGGGGGGGGTGGGATGGCTACGCCTTC.

The chain uses TRBV7-2 and TRBJ2-1; TRBD2 matches 11 bases. From germline, CDR1 is SGHTA and CDR2 FQGNSA. This CDR3 is 17 amino acids long. V lost 1 base and J lost 9; bases outside the gene matches: 11. CDR3 loop: CASSLVRSGRGKGEQFF. The DNA of the CDR3 is TGTGCCAGCAGCTTAGTCCGTAGCGGGAGGGGGAAGGGTGAGCAGTTCTTC.

The genes are TRBV29-1 and TRBJ2-1; maybe TRBD1 (7 bases). Trimming shortened V by 7 bases and J by 8 bases, and 21 bases separated the two germline ends. The germline V gene encodes CDR1 SQVTM and CDR2 ANQGSEA. This CDR3 has 14 amino acids. CDR3 in DNA: TGCAGCGCTAACCGGGACTTAGGGGGCCATGAGCAGTTCTTC. Protein sequence: CSANRDLGGHEQFF.

This clonotype showed up many times. The chain uses TRBV11-2 and TRBJ1-1; D gene unclear. CDR3 length: 16 amino acids. The V gene lost 2 bases and the J gene lost 0 bases, with 13 bases spanning the gap. The germline gives CDR1 SGHAT, CDR2 FQNNGV. This CDR3 is CASSLSGRPLNTEAFF. The CDR3 nucleotides are TGTGCCAGCAGCTTAAGTGGACGGCCCCTGAACACTGAAGCTTTCTTT.

The V call is TRBV25-1, the J call TRBJ1-1; D not certain. CDR1 and CDR2 (germline): MGHDK, SYGVNS. The V gene lost 1 base and the J gene lost 4 bases, with 4 bases spanning the gap. The CDR3 totals 12 residues. The CDR3 region is CASSESGTEAFF. CDR3 coding DNA: TGTGCCAGCAGTGAATCAGGCACTGAAGCTTTCTTT.

This clonotype has just a few counts. The V gene is TRBV24-1, the J gene TRBJ2-1; TRBD2 is a possible D gene (6 bases). Germline lookup yields CDR1 KGHDR and CDR2 SFDVKD. Trimming removed 4 bases from V and 5 bases from J, with 23 bases in between. CDR3 length: 18 amino acids. The CDR3 sequence: CATSEPAQIRGTHNEQFF. CDR3 DNA sequence: TGTGCCACCAGTGAGCCTGCTCAGATCCGGGGGACGCACAATGAGCAGTTCTTC.

This clonotype was seen ten or more times. The chain is built from TRBV2 and TRBJ1-5; the match to TRBD1 covers 7 bases. With 4 bases clipped from V and 6 bases from J, the junction kept 3 bases outside the gene matches. The CDR3 spans 13 residues. Germline assignment: CDR1 SNHLY and CDR2 FYNNEI. The CDR3 DNA follows: TGTGCCAGCAGTGGACAGGGTACTCAGCCCCAGCATTTT. The encoded protein is CASSGQGTQPQHF.

This clonotype was seen repeatedly, ten times or more. The chain recombines TRBV28 with TRBJ1-4, with 9 bases fitting TRBD1. After removal of 4 bases from V and 8 bases from J, the junction contained 5 bases not matched to a gene. The CDR3 covers 14 residues. CDR1 is MDHEN, CDR2 SYDVKM, per germline. DNA of the CDR3: TGTGCCAGCAGTTCCGGGACAGGGTACGAAAAACTGTTTTTT. It codes for CASSSGTGYEKLFF. Looking up the rest from reference TRBV28 and TRBJ1-4 gives the full variable domain: DVKVTQSSRYLVKRTGEKVFLECVQDMDHENMFWYRQDPGLGLRLIYFSYDVKMKEKGDIPEGYSVSREKKERFSLILESASTNQTSMYLCASSSGTGYEKLFFGSGTQLSVL.

This clonotype was recorded at least ten times. The gene calls are TRBV6-5 and TRBJ1-3; D unclear. This CDR3 has 14 amino acids. The germline gives CDR1 MNHEY, CDR2 SVGAGI. V was cut by 4 bases and J by 0 bases, with 7 bases left in between. CDR3 bases: TGTGCCAGCAGTTGGCAGATCTCTGGAAACACCATATATTTT. Protein: CASSWQISGNTIYF.

The chain links TRBV20-1 to TRBJ2-7, with D possibly being TRBD2 (5 bases). The V end was cut by 3 bases, the J end by 2 bases, with 8 bases between. CDR1 and CDR2 from the germline V gene are DFQATT and SNEGSKA (reference sequence). This CDR3 region has 12 residues. The DNA for the CDR3 is TGCAGTGCTAGTATGGGAGCCTACGAGCAGTACTTC. It is translated as CSASMGAYEQYF.

This clonotype was counted at least ten times. The rearrangement joins TRBV7-9 to TRBJ2-3; D is unresolved. The CDR3 is 17 amino acids. Trimming stripped 2 bases from V and 6 bases from J, with 21 bases between. In germline, CDR1 is SEHNR, CDR2 FQNEAQ (reference sequence). The CDR3 reads CASSLRYGDEASDTQYF. CDR3 sequence (DNA): TGTGCCAGCAGCTTAAGGTATGGGGATGAGGCCTCGGATACGCAGTATTTT.

This clonotype was counted a few times. The chain links TRBV12-3 or TRBV12-4 to TRBJ1-1, with no clear D. Between the trimmed V and J ends, which lost 5 bases and 4 bases, there was a span of 14 bases. This CDR3 is 14 amino acids long. CDR3 bases: TGTGCCAGCAGTCCTCACGGAGTGGGCACTGAAGCTTTCTTT. Translation: CASSPHGVGTEAFF.

At least ten counts were recorded for this clonotype. The chain recombines TRBV28 with TRBJ1-1; no definite D call. Germline V gene lookup returns CDR1 MDHEN and CDR2 SYDVKM. The CDR3 is 14 amino acids. Trimming pared 3 bases from V and 0 bases from J, leaving 8 bases between. The CDR3 sequence is CASSFYRMNTEAFF. The CDR3 DNA reads TGTGCCAGCAGTTTCTACAGAATGAACACTGAAGCTTTCTTT.

In its sample, this clonotype was seen a few times. The CDR3 here is CASSQDGARETQYF. The CDR3 nucleotides read TGCGCCAGCAGCCAAGATGGGGCCCGAGAGACCCAGTACTTC. This chain joins TRBV4-1 and TRBJ2-5, with D possibly matching TRBD1 (5 bases). The CDR3 spans 14 residues. The germline CDR1 and CDR2 sequences are MGHRA and YSYEKL. The V and J ends lost 0 bases and 4 bases respectively, with 9 bases between them.

This clonotype was observed a handful of times. The chain uses TRBV10-3 and TRBJ1-3; 7 positions agree with TRBD1. Losses at the gene ends were 6 bases for V and 0 bases for J; bases not matched to a gene: 2. The V gene's germline CDR1 is ENHRY and CDR2 SYGVKD. This CDR3 comprises 14 residues. The CDR3 protein is CAISGTASGNTIYF. The CDR3 DNA reads TGTGCCATCAGCGGGACAGCCTCTGGAAACACCATATATTTT.

A remark on this clonotype: This likely comes from a read error, as the CDR3 has no conserved phenylalanine or tryptophan at its end. The chain combines TRBV7-6 with TRBJ2-7; D is unclear. Germline CDR1 and CDR2: SGHVS and FNYEAQ. V shed 3 bases and J shed 1 base, with 7 bases lying between them. The CDR3 totals 13 residues. The CDR3 nucleotides read TGTGCCAGCAGCTTTCACTCATCCTACGAGCAGTACCTC. Translating gives CASSFHSSYEQYL.

The genes are TRBV2 and TRBJ2-1, with 7 bases that match TRBD2. This CDR3 is 14 amino acids long. The trim removed 6 bases at V and 5 bases at J, leaving 7 bases unmatched. Germline values: CDR1 SNHLY, CDR2 FYNNEI. CDR3 coding DNA: TGTGCCAGCAGAACCGGGACTACTCACAATGAGCAGTTCTTC. It yields the protein CASRTGTTHNEQFF.

This clonotype was detected only a few times. This chain connects TRBV9 to TRBJ2-5, with D perhaps matching TRBD2 (6 bases). CDR3 length equals 14 residues. Germline V gene data show CDR1 as SGDLS and CDR2 as YYNGEE. Deletions cut 3 bases from V and 4 bases from J, with 13 bases between. For the CDR3, the DNA is TGTGCCAGCAGCGGATCGGGACTCCTAGAGACCCAGTACTTC. It is translated as CASSGSGLLETQYF.

Many counts were recorded for this clonotype. The V and J genes are TRBV12-3 or TRBV12-4 and TRBJ2-1; 8 bases agree with TRBD2. J was trimmed by 1 base and V by 10 bases; bases with no gene match: 9. CDR3 size: 15 residues. The CDR3 region has the DNA TGTGCCACCTCCCAGACGGGGGGGTCCTACAATGAGCAGTTCTTC. Its translation: CATSQTGGSYNEQFF.

The chain combines TRBV3-1 with TRBJ1-6; D unclear. The CDR3 sequence is 13 residues long. The germline gives CDR1 LGHDT, CDR2 YNNKEL (reference sequence). With 4 bases removed from V and 9 bases from J, the gap between germline ends came to 10 bases. The DNA of the CDR3 is TGTGCCAGCAGCCCCTACCTCGCTTCACCCCTCCACTTT. Its protein product is CASSPYLASPLHF.

This clonotype was counted between two and nine times. A much larger clone lies a single base off, so this may be a read error. The chain is built from TRBV2 and TRBJ2-1; possible D gene TRBD2, 5 bases. The CDR3 runs 16 residues. Germline loops: CDR1 SNHLY, CDR2 FYNNEI. CDR3 nucleotides: TGTGCCAGCAGTGATGGAGGCAGCGAGTACCAAGAGACCCGGTACTTC. Its translation: CASSDGGSEYQETRYF.

This clonotype was counted at least ten times. The genes are TRBV14 and TRBJ1-1; 8 positions agree with TRBD1. The J segment lost 5 bases and the V segment lost 4 bases, leaving 12 bases of the junction unmatched. Germline values: CDR1 SGHDN, CDR2 FVKESK. The CDR3 contains 16 residues. The CDR3 loop is CASSPFIQGAGTEAFF. In DNA form, the CDR3 reads TGTGCCAGCAGCCCCTTCATTCAGGGGGCAGGGACTGAAGCTTTCTTT.

DNA for the CDR3: TGCGCCAGCAGCTTGCAGGGACAGGGGGTAATGACCAACGTCCTGACTTTC. It encodes CASSLQGQGVMTNVLTF. V and J are TRBV5-1 and TRBJ2-6; 11 bases line up with TRBD1. V dropped 1 base and J dropped 8; count of bases not matched to a gene: 8. The germline V gene has CDR1 SGHRS and CDR2 YFSETQ. The CDR3 covers 17 residues.

This clonotype appeared many times. The rearrangement uses TRBV6-1 and TRBJ1-1; no firm D call. The V and J ends lost 2 bases and 1 base respectively, with 8 bases between them. The CDR3 consists of 14 residues. Germline V gene sequence: CDR1 MNHNS, CDR2 SASEGT. CDR3 sequence reads: CASSEWGGNTEAFF. The DNA of the CDR3 is TGTGCCAGCAGTGAATGGGGTGGGAACACTGAAGCTTTCTTT.